This is a list of T cell receptor beta chains from one sample in a study of identical twins. Each CDR3 protein gets one entry after TCRdb re-called the 5' RACE reads with MiXCR. The sample holds hundreds of thousands of distinct CDR3 sequences, 20% to 25% seen once. This sample was also put to use in a study of T cells expressing NK-cell markers.

Sequencing was done on a sample of PBMCs. The receptors were gathered from a young woman in good health. Both conserved end residues are part of each CDR3. Fields, in order: CDR3 protein, V gene, J gene.

CASRYSTNEKLFF	TRBV5-1	TRBJ1-4
CASRRRSEETQYF	TRBV12-3/TRBV12-4	TRBJ2-5
CASSHSGAENIQYF	TRBV4-3	TRBJ2-4
CASSRISTYEQYF	TRBV6-1	TRBJ2-7
CASSVGGTGEADTQYF	TRBV9	TRBJ2-3
CASSSGSGDYGYTF	TRBV5-1	TRBJ1-2
CASSEGLKETQYF	TRBV2	TRBJ2-5
CSAWAGSSELSTDTQYF	TRBV20-1	TRBJ2-3
CSPVVGTSGQFF	TRBV29-1	TRBJ2-1
CASSSGAFYGYTF	TRBV6-5	TRBJ1-2
CASSPLAGLIEQYF	TRBV18	TRBJ2-7
CAISGGRGDTQYF	TRBV10-3	TRBJ2-3
CSPTSGRAFF	TRBV20-1	TRBJ1-1